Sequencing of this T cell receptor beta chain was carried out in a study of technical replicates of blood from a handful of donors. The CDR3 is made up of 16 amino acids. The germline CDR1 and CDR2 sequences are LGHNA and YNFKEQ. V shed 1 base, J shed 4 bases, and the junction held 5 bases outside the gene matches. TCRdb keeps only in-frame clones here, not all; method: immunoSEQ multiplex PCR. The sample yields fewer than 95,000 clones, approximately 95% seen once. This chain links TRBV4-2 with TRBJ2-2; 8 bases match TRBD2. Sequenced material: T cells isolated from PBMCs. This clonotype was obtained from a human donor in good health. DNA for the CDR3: TGTGCCAGCAGCCAAGCGACGGGGGGGTTCACCGGGGAGCTGTTTTTT. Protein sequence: CASSQATGGFTGELFF.